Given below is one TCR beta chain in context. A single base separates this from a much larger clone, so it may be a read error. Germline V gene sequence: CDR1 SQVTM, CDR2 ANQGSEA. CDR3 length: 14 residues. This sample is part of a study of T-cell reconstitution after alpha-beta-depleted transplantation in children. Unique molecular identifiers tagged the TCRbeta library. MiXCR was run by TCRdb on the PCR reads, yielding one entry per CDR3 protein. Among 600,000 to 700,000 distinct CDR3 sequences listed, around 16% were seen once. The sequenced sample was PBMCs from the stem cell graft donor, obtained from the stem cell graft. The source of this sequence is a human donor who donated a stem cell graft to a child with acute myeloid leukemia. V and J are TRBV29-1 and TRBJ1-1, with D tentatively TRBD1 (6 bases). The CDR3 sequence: CSVRGQRPNTEVFF. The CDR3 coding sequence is TGCAGCGTTCGAGGACAGAGACCGAACACTGAAGTTTTCTTT.